These T cell receptor beta chains were read from a single sample in a study of response to subunit inactivated influenza vaccine. TCRdb re-analysed the RT-PCR reads in MiXCR, keeping a single row per CDR3 protein. The sample has about 540,000 distinct CDR3 sequences, approximately 20% seen once. The sample was also linked to a second study, of T cells expressing NK-cell markers.

Material: CD4+ T cells sorted from PBMCs, obtained 11 to 12 days after vaccination. These receptors all come from a man aged 45-65 years who received an inactivated influenza vaccine. Both conserved end residues are part of each CDR3. A D gene is named only where the DNA matches it firmly. Size values are once, few and many counts, or a class for expanded clones, and some rows have none.

TRBJ2-1 . . TRBV15 TGTGCCACCAGCCGACAGACAGATGAGCAGTTCTTC CATSRQTDEQFF
TRBJ1-2 . few TRBV5-5 TGTGCCAGCAGCTTGGAGACGGGAAAGTATGGCTACACCTTC CASSLETGKYGYTF
TRBJ2-1 . . TRBV20-1 TGCAGTGCTCCAAGGGGGGCTGAGCAGTTCTTC CSAPRGAEQFF
TRBJ2-1 . few TRBV7-8 TGTGCCAGCAGTAGGACGAGGAGGGACAATGAGCAGTTCTTC CASSRTRRDNEQFF
TRBJ2-3 . many TRBV5-1 TGCGCCAGCAGCGAGGCCGGGCCGTTGAGCACAGATACGCAGTATTTT CASSEAGPLSTDTQYF
TRBJ1-3 TRBD1 few TRBV5-1 TGCGCCAGCAGCGGGGGACAGGCGGGAAACACCATATATTTT CASSGGQAGNTIYF
TRBJ2-7 TRBD2 . TRBV28 TGTGCCAGCAGTTCCACGAGGGGCTCGACTAGCGGGAGGGCCCGGTTCTCCTACGAGCAGTACTTC CASSSTRGSTSGRARFSYEQYF
TRBJ1-3 . . TRBV7-9 TGTGCCAGCAGCCATACAGGATCCTCTGGAAACACCATATATTTT CASSHTGSSGNTIYF
TRBJ2-7 . few TRBV19 TGTGCCAGTAGTATTGCTGCAGGGTGGTCCTACGAGCAGTACTTC CASSIAAGWSYEQYF
TRBJ1-2 . . TRBV4-1 TGCGCCAGCAGAGGATTCACCGGGACGGTGGTCTATGGCTACACCTTC CASRGFTGTVVYGYTF
TRBJ1-5 TRBD1 few TRBV27 TGTGCCAGCAGCCCCGGGACAGGGTTCTATCAGCCCCAGCATTTT CASSPGTGFYQPQHF
TRBJ1-2 . few TRBV4-3 TGCGCCAGCAGCCAAGATCCCACCATCGGGGGCTACACCTTC CASSQDPTIGGYTF
TRBJ2-3 TRBD2 . TRBV10-3 TGTGCCACACGGACTAGCGGGAGGGGCACAGATACGCAGTATTTT CATRTSGRGTDTQYF
TRBJ2-3 . . TRBV5-1 TGCGCCAGCAGCACTGGGACTCTCCCCACAGATACGCAGTATTTT CASSTGTLPTDTQYF
TRBJ1-6 TRBD1 few TRBV6-1 TGTGCCAGCAGGGGATGGGACAGCAATTCACCCCTCCACTTT CASRGWDSNSPLHF
TRBJ2-1 . few TRBV4-1 TGCGCCAGCAGCCAAGAAGCAGCTGGAAGATACAATGAGCAGTTCTTC CASSQEAAGRYNEQFF
TRBJ2-1 TRBD2 . TRBV20-1 TGCAGTGCTAGAGATGCGGGACTAGCGGTAGGTAATGAGCAGTTCTTC CSARDAGLAVGNEQFF
TRBJ2-5 . . TRBV7-8 TGTGCCAGCAGCTTAGTCATGGGGTCCCAAGAGACCCAGTACTTC CASSLVMGSQETQYF
TRBJ2-1 . many TRBV5-6 TGTGCCAGCTTCCGGGACTACAATGAGCAGTTCTTC CASFRDYNEQFF
TRBJ2-7 . . TRBV3-1 TGTGCCAGCAGCCTCAACGGGGGGCGTTACGAGCAGTACTTC CASSLNGGRYEQYF
TRBJ2-5 TRBD2 . TRBV18 TGTGCCAGCTCACCACTCCTAGCGGGAGGAGGAGAGACCCAGTACTTC CASSPLLAGGGETQYF
TRBJ2-2 . . TRBV6-1 TGTGCCAGCAGTAAGCAGGAGAACACCGGGGTGCTGTTTTTT CASSKQENTGVLFF
TRBJ1-6 . . TRBV20-1 TGCAGTGCAAAACTGGGGGTGTATAATTCACCCCTCCACTTT CSAKLGVYNSPLHF
TRBJ2-5 TRBD2 many TRBV12-3/TRBV12-4 TGTGCCAGCAGCCCAACTAGCGGGGGGGAGACCCAGTACTTC CASSPTSGGETQYF
TRBJ2-5 . few TRBV6-2/TRBV6-3 TGTGCCAGCAGGATCGCAGGGGGGGGACAAGAGACCCAGTACTTC CASRIAGGGQETQYF
TRBJ2-1 . once TRBV11-2 TGTGCCAGCAGCTTAGAAGTGGGGCGCTACAATGAGCAGTTCTTC CASSLEVGRYNEQFF
TRBJ2-3 . . TRBV6-5 TGTGCCAGCAGTTACTCGGGGGGGGCGAGTACGCAGTATTTT CASSYSGGASTQYF
TRBJ2-1 TRBD2 many TRBV9 TGTGCCAGCAGCCCGGGGACTACCTTAAAGGGAAATGAGCAGTTCTTC CASSPGTTLKGNEQFF
TRBJ2-1 TRBD2 . TRBV7-9 TGTGCCAGCAGTCCGCCGGGAGCGGGGCATTGGAATGAGCAGTTCTTC CASSPPGAGHWNEQFF
TRBJ2-7 . . TRBV30 TGTGCCTGGAGAAGGGGGGGGGTTTACGAGCAGTACTTC CAWRRGGVYEQYF
TRBJ2-1 TRBD1 many TRBV7-2 TGTGCCAGCAGCTTAGTAGGGACAGCCTCCTACAATGAGCAGTTCTTC CASSLVGTASYNEQFF
TRBJ2-1 TRBD1 many TRBV5-5 TGTGCCAGCAGCCGGGGACAGGGTTACAATGAGCAGTTCTTC CASSRGQGYNEQFF
TRBJ2-7 . . TRBV10-2 TGCGCCAGCAGTGACCACAGGCGTTACTCCTACGAGCAGTACTTC CASSDHRRYSYEQYF
TRBJ2-1 TRBD2 few TRBV11-2 TGTGCCAGCAGCATGGGACTAGCGGGGGGGCGGGGGCAGTTCTTC CASSMGLAGGRGQFF
TRBJ2-1 . few TRBV3-1 TGTGCCAGCAGCCTACAGGTTAGCTCCTACAATGAGCAGTTCTTC CASSLQVSSYNEQFF
TRBJ2-1 TRBD1 few TRBV6-2/TRBV6-3 TGTGCCAGCAGTTCCCCCTTGACAGGGCCATCGAATGAGCAGTTCTTC CASSSPLTGPSNEQFF
TRBJ2-1 . . TRBV9 TGTGCCAGCAGCTCCGGGTGGGAGTACACTGAGCAGTTCTTC CASSSGWEYTEQFF
TRBJ2-5 . few TRBV7-6 TGTGCCAGCAGCTTAGGGGCAGGGAGAGATCGGATGGAGACCCAGTACTTC CASSLGAGRDRMETQYF
TRBJ1-6 . . TRBV20-1 TGCAGTGCTGGAGAGCAGGGTAATTCACCCCTCCACTTT CSAGEQGNSPLHF
TRBJ2-3 . . TRBV4-1 TGCGCCAGCAGCCAAGGCCGAGGGGGGGAGAGGGGCACAGATACGCAGTATTTT CASSQGRGGERGTDTQYF
TRBJ2-2 TRBD1 many TRBV12-3/TRBV12-4 TGTGCCAGCACTTCGCCCTGGGAAGACAGGGGGTACACCGGGGAGCTGTTTTTT CASTSPWEDRGYTGELFF
TRBJ2-2 . few TRBV5-1 TGCGCCAGCAGCGATGGCGTTCGGCGGACGGCGAACACCGGGGAGCTGTTTTTT CASSDGVRRTANTGELFF
TRBJ1-3 TRBD1 few TRBV20-1 TGCAGTGCCCTGGGACAGCTCTCTGGAAACACCATATATTTT CSALGQLSGNTIYF
TRBJ1-6 . few TRBV10-2 TGCGCCAGCAGTGAGTCGGCCACCTATAATTCACCCCTCCACTTT CASSESATYNSPLHF
TRBJ2-6 . . TRBV5-1 TGCGCCAGCAGGGCTTCTGGGGCCAACGTCCTGACTTTC CASRASGANVLTF
TRBJ2-1 . few TRBV24-1 TGTGCCACCAGTCGGCGGAGCCCAGTAAACAATGAGCAGTTCTTC CATSRRSPVNNEQFF
TRBJ1-5 TRBD1 few TRBV6-2/TRBV6-3 TGTGCCAGCAGTCGCGAAGACAGGGGAGCAGGGCCTTTTGGCAATCAGCCCCAGCATTTT CASSREDRGAGPFGNQPQHF
TRBJ2-5 TRBD1 few TRBV29-1 TGCAGCGCCCCGCGGGACAGGGGGTCGTCACTGGAGACCCAGTACTTC CSAPRDRGSSLETQYF
TRBJ1-2 TRBD1 few TRBV29-1 TGCAGCGTCCCCGGGACAGGGGGCTATGGCTACACCTTC CSVPGTGGYGYTF
TRBJ2-7 TRBD1 few TRBV23-1 TGCGCCAGCAGTCCCCGGGACAGGGACTACGAGCAGTACTTC CASSPRDRDYEQYF
TRBJ2-7 . . TRBV29-1 TGCAGCGCCCTGAGGGGGGACTACGAGCAGTACTTC CSALRGDYEQYF
TRBJ2-3 . few TRBV20-1 TGCAGTGCTGAAGTAGGTGGGGGACGCGGCACAGATACGCAGTATTTT CSAEVGGGRGTDTQYF
TRBJ1-3 . . TRBV15 TGTGCCACCAGAAGGGTTAGCTCTGGAAACACCATATATTTT CATRRVSSGNTIYF
TRBJ2-4 . many TRBV14 TGTGCCAGCAGCCAAGGTGGGCTAGCCAAAAACATTCAGTACTTC CASSQGGLAKNIQYF
TRBJ2-1 TRBD1 few TRBV12-3/TRBV12-4 TGTGCCAGCAGTCTTCGGCGTGGGACAGGGGGGAATGAGCAGTTCTTC CASSLRRGTGGNEQFF
TRBJ1-1 . few TRBV6-2/TRBV6-3 TGTGCCAGCAGCCCCTACCGACAGGCTGGCACTGAAGCTTTCTTT CASSPYRQAGTEAFF